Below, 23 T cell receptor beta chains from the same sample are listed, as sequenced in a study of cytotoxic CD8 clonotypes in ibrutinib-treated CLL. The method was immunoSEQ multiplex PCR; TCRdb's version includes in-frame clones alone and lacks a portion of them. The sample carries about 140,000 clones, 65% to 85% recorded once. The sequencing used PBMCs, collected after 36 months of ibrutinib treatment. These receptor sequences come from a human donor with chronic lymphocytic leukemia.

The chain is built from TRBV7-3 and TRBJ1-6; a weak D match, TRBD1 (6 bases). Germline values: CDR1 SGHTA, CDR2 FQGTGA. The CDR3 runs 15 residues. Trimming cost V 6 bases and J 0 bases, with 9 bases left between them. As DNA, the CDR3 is TGTGCCAGCAGTGACAGGAGCTCCTATAATTCACCCCTCCACTTT. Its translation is CASSDRSSYNSPLHF.

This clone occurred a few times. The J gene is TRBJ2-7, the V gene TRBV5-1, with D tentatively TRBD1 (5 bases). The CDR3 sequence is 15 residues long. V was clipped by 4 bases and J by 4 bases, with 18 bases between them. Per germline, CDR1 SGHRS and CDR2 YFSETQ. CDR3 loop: CASSDQGIQAYEQYF. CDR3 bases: TGCGCCAGCAGCGATCAGGGCATACAAGCATACGAGCAGTACTTC.

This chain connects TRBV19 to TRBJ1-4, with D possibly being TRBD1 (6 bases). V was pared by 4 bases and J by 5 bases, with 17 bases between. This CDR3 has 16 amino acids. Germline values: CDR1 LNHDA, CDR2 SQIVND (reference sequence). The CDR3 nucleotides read TGTGCCAGTAGTAAACAACAGGGCATTCTAAATGAAAAACTGTTTTTT. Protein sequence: CASSKQQGILNEKLFF.

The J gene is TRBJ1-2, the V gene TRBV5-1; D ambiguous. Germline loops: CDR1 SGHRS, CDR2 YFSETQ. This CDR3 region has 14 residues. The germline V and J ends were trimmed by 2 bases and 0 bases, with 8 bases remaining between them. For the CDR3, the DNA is TGCGCCAGCAGCTTCGGGATATCTAACTATGGCTACACCTTC. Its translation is CASSFGISNYGYTF.

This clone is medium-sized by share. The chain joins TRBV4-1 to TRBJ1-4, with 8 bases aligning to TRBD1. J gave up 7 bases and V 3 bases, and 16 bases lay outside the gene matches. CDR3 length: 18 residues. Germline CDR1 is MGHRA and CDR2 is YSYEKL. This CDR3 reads CASSHPTGAGTFGEKLFF. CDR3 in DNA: TGCGCCAGCAGCCACCCGACAGGGGCCGGAACCTTTGGTGAAAAACTGTTTTTT.

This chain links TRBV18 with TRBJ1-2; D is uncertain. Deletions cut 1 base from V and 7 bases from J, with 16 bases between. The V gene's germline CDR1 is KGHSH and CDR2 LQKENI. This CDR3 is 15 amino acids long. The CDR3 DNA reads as TGTGCCAGCTCACCACGCTTCGAAGGTGAAAGTGGCTACACCTTC. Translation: CASSPRFEGESGYTF.

The CDR3 loop is CASSLLAGVINEQFF. In DNA form, the CDR3 reads TGTGCCAGCAGTTTACTAGCGGGGGTAATCAATGAGCAGTTCTTC. The chain is built from TRBV28 and TRBJ2-1; 10 bases match TRBD2. The CDR3 runs 15 residues. The V gene's germline CDR1 is MDHEN and CDR2 SYDVKM. Unmatched junction bases numbered 4, after V lost 2 bases and J lost 6 bases.

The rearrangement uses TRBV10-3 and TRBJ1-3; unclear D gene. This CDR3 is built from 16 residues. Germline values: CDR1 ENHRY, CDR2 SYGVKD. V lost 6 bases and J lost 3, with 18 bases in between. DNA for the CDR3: TGTGCCATCAGCGACCCCGGGAGGGTCTTTGGAAACACCATATATTTT. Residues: CAISDPGRVFGNTIYF.

Here the CDR3 DNA reads TGCGCCAGCAGCGCTGGACAGGGGAAAGGAAACACCATATATTTT. Translation: CASSAGQGKGNTIYF. This chain links TRBV5-1 with TRBJ1-3, with 9 nucleotides matching TRBD1. CDR3 length: 15 residues. Per the germline V gene, CDR1 is SGHRS and CDR2 is YFSETQ. V lost 4 bases, J lost 4 bases, and 6 bases stayed unmatched.

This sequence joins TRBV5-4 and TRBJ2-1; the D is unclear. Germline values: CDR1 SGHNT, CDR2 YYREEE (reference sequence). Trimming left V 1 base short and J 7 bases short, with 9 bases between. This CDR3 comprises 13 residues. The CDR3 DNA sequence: TGTGCCAGCAGCTTGAAGGATTTGAATGAGCAGTTCTTC. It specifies CASSLKDLNEQFF.

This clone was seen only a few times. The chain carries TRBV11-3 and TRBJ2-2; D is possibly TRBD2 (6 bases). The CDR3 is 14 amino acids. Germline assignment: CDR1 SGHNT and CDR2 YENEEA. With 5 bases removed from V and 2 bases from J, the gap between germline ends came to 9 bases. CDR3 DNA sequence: TGTGCCAGCAGCCGGGACTTTAACACCGGGGAGCTGTTTTTT. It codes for CASSRDFNTGELFF.

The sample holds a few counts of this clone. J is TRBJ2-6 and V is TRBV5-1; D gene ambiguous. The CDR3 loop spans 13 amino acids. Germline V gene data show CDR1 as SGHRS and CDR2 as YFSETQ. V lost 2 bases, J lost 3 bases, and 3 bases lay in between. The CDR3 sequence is CASSFVGANVLTF. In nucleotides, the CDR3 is TGCGCCAGCAGCTTCGTTGGGGCCAACGTCCTGACTTTC.

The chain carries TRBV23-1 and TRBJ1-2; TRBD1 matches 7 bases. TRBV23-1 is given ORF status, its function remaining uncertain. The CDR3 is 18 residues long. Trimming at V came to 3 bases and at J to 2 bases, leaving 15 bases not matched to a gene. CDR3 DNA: TGCGCCAGCAGTCATTCCGGGACAGAGGACTACAACAACTATGGCTACACCTTC. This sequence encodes CASSHSGTEDYNNYGYTF.

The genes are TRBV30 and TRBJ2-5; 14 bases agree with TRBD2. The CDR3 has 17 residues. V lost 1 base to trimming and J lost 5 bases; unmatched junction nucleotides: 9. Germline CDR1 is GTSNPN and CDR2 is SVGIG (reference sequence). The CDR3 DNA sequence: TGTGCCTGGAGTGCCCGAAGAGGACTAGCGGGGGGCGAGACCCAGTACTTC. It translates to CAWSARRGLAGGETQYF.

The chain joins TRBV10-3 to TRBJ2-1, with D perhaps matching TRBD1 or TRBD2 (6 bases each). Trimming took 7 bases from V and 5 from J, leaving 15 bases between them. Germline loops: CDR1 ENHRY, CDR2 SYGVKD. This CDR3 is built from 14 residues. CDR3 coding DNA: TGTGCCATCAAGGAGGGGGGTACAAACAATGAGCAGTTCTTC. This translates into CAIKEGGTNNEQFF.

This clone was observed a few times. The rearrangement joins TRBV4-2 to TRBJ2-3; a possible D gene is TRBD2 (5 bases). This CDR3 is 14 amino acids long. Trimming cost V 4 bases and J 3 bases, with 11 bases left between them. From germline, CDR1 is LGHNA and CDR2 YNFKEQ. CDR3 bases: TGTGCCAGCAGCCCATCCCGGGGAACAGATACGCAGTATTTT. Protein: CASSPSRGTDTQYF.

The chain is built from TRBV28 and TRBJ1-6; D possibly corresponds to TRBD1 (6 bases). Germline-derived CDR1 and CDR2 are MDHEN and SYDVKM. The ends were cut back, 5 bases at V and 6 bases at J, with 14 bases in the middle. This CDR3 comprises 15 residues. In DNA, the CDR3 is TGTGCCAGCAGTCCGCAGGGGTTAGGTAATTCACCCCTCCACTTT. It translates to CASSPQGLGNSPLHF.

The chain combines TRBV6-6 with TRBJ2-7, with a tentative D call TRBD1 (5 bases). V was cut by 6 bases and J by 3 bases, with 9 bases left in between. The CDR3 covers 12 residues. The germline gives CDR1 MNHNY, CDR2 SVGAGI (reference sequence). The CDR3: CASSHDSYEQYF. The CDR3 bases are TGTGCCAGCAGCCACGACAGCTACGAGCAGTACTTC.

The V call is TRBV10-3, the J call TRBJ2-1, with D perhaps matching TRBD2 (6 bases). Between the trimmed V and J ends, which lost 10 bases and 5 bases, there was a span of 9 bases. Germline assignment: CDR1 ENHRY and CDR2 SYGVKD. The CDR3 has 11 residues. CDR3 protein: CATGANNEQFF. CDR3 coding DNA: TGTGCCACGGGAGCTAACAATGAGCAGTTCTTC.

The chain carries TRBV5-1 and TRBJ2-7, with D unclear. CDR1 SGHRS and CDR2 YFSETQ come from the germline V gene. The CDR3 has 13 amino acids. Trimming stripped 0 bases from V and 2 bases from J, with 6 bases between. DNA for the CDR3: TGCGCCAGCAGCTTGGACCGAACCTACGAGCAGTACTTC. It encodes CASSLDRTYEQYF.

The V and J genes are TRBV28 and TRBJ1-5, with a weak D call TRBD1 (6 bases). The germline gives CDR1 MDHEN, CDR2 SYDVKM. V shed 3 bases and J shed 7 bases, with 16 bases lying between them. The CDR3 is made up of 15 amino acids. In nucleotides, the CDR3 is TGTGCCAGCAGTTTGCGAGGGGGTGAGTACCAGCCCCAGCATTTT. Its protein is CASSLRGGEYQPQHF.

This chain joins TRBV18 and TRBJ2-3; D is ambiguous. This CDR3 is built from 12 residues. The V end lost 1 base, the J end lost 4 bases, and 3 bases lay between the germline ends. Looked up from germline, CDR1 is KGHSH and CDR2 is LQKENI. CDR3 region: CASSPLADTQYF. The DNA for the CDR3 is TGTGCCAGCTCACCACTGGCAGATACGCAGTATTTT.

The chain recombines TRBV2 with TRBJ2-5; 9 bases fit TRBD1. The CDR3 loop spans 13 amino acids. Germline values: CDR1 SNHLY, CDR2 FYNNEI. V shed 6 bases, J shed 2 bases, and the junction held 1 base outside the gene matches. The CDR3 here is CASSDRGQETQYF. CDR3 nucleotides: TGTGCCAGCAGCGACAGGGGGCAAGAGACCCAGTACTTC.